Listed here is a single T cell receptor beta chain. In the authors' methods: Using reference gene primer amplification, nucleated cell counts were estimated. Clones were sequenced by immunoSEQ multiplex PCR, and TCRdb holds only the in-frame ones, with some missing. That table is the source of V, J and clone size, and D and trimming were worked out from the DNA. The sample carries fewer than 350,000 clones, around 90% recorded once. The sample comes from a study of blood T cell repertoires in COVID-19. Study as a whole: Spain, Italy and the United States supplied samples that represented acute and convalescent COVID-19. PBMCs, B-cell-depleted T cells, or T cells provided the cDNA or gDNA that made up the material.

Trimming shortened V by 1 base and J by 2 bases, and 17 bases separated the two germline ends. The CDR3 is 17 amino acids. Looked up from germline, CDR1 is SEHNR and CDR2 is FQNEAQ (reference sequence). Seattle cases were enrolled at active infection and followed longitudinally. The TCR comes from a man younger than 45 with COVID-19, enrolled during active disease. Material: peripheral blood. The chain uses TRBV7-9 and TRBJ1-1; the D gene is possibly TRBD1 (5 bases). For the CDR3, the DNA is TGTGCCAGCAGCTTAGGGTGGGCAGGGAAAGGAAACACTGAAGCTTTCTTT. Protein: CASSLGWAGKGNTEAFF.